Below, one T cell receptor beta chain is given with its context. Its specificity is unknown. The data belong to a study of T cell clones after liver transplantation. Study overall: Draws occurred before transplant, before withdrawal, and after complete or failed withdrawal. Findings and limits, study-wide: Graft donor-reactive T cells possibly entered the graft instead of undergoing deletion. In a couple of subjects, few donor cells limited the measurable donor-reactive repertoire.

This CDR3 contains 14 residues. V lost 4 bases and J lost 1, with 11 bases in between. CDR1 and CDR2 from the germline V gene are SGHRS and YFSETQ. This table comes from immunoSEQ multiplex PCR, and its TCRdb copy is limited to in-frame clones, with some not included. This table holds around 20,000 clones, over 70% found once. This chain connects TRBV5-1 to TRBJ1-1; D might be TRBD1 (5 bases). The receptor was isolated from a human donor who received a liver transplant. This specimen consisted of CD8+ T cells from blood, obtained before liver transplant. The CDR3 region has the DNA TGCGCCAGCAGCCCGGGGGACGGGAACACTGAAGCTTTCTTT. This encodes CASSPGDGNTEAFF.